This TCR beta chain was identified in a study of shared clonotypes between healthy human individuals. Overall study findings and caveats: Between four donors, naive CD4 clonotypes were shared at a level of about 5.3%. Despite large depth, rarefaction showed incomplete sorted-subset sequencing.

Healthy and HIV-negative, the adult donors had no recent acute infections or vaccinations. All participating donors were Caucasian adults from Nashville, Tennessee. Sequencing used immunoSEQ multiplex PCR; TCRdb keeps in-frame clones, though not all of them. The table has about 1,500,000 clones, roughly 96% seen once. About this clone itself: Its antigen remains unidentified.

The trim removed 6 bases at V and 2 bases at J, leaving 9 bases unmatched. This CDR3 is 15 amino acids long. The germline gives CDR1 MNHEY, CDR2 SMNVEV (reference sequence). The specimen was naive CD4+ T cells sorted from blood. Subset specified: CD45RA+ positively selected. The receptor was isolated from a man younger than 40 in good health. The rearrangement joins TRBV27 to TRBJ2-7, with TRBD1 identical over 8 bases. CDR3 amino acids: CASRGRTGKTYEQYF. The CDR3 DNA reads TGTGCCAGCAGGGGCAGGACAGGGAAAACCTACGAGCAGTACTTC.